These T cell receptor beta chains were read from a single sample in a study of T cells in Graves' hyperthyroidism and ophthalmopathy. TCRdb itself ran the multiplex PCR reads through MiXCR, one entry per CDR3 protein. The profile covers a few hundred thousand distinct CDR3 sequences, with less than 20% appearing a single time and around 6.6% taken by the ten largest. Input material: blood. These receptors originate from a woman in her twenties or thirties with Graves' hyperthyroidism. Each CDR3 is given with its conserved first and last residue. D genes are given only for firm matches. Size tells how often a clone was seen (once, few, many) or the class of an expanded clone, and some rows leave it out.

CDR3aa: CASSYSTAGVNTGELFF
CDR3nt: TGTGCCAGCAGTTACTCGACTGCGGGAGTGAACACCGGGGAGCTGTTTTTT
j_gene: TRBJ2-2
d_gene: TRBD2
v_gene: TRBV6-5
abundance: .

CDR3aa: CASSGQGVHEQYF
CDR3nt: TGTGCCAGCAGCGGGCAGGGGGTCCACGAGCAGTACTTC
j_gene: TRBJ2-7
d_gene: TRBD1
v_gene: TRBV27
abundance: many

CDR3aa: CASTGSISGNTIYF
CDR3nt: TGTGCCAGCACAGGGTCAATCTCTGGAAACACCATATATTTT
j_gene: TRBJ1-3
d_gene: .
v_gene: TRBV6-1
abundance: .

CDR3aa: CASRKYRGPTYEQYF
CDR3nt: TGTGCCAGCAGAAAGTACAGGGGGCCGACCTACGAGCAGTACTTC
j_gene: TRBJ2-7
d_gene: TRBD1
v_gene: TRBV6-1
abundance: many

CDR3aa: CSARRLAGGLEQFF
CDR3nt: TGCAGTGCTAGACGACTAGCGGGAGGGCTTGAGCAGTTCTTC
j_gene: TRBJ2-1
d_gene: TRBD2
v_gene: TRBV20-1
abundance: .

CDR3aa: CAWSVRLTGTVNTEAFF
CDR3nt: TGTGCCTGGAGTGTGCGGTTAACCGGGACGGTGAACACTGAAGCTTTCTTT
j_gene: TRBJ1-1
d_gene: .
v_gene: TRBV30
abundance: .

CDR3aa: CSAATAYNEQFF
CDR3nt: TGCAGTGCAGCAACTGCCTACAATGAGCAGTTCTTC
j_gene: TRBJ2-1
d_gene: .
v_gene: TRBV20-1
abundance: few

CDR3aa: CSARETSGLTDTQYF
CDR3nt: TGCAGTGCTAGAGAAACTAGCGGACTCACAGATACGCAGTATTTT
j_gene: TRBJ2-3
d_gene: TRBD2
v_gene: TRBV20-1
abundance: many

CDR3aa: CASSPPPGRMGEKLFF
CDR3nt: TGTGCCAGCTCACCTCCGCCGGGGCGGATGGGTGAAAAACTGTTTTTT
j_gene: TRBJ1-4
d_gene: .
v_gene: TRBV18
abundance: many

CDR3aa: CASMRLEQYF
CDR3nt: TGTGCCAGCATGCGACTAGAGCAGTACTTC
j_gene: TRBJ2-7
d_gene: .
v_gene: TRBV6-1
abundance: .

CDR3aa: CASSRRPGQTGFVTGELFF
CDR3nt: TGTGCCAGTAGTCGTCGCCCGGGACAGACAGGTTTTGTAACCGGGGAGCTGTTTTTT
j_gene: TRBJ2-2
d_gene: TRBD1
v_gene: TRBV19
abundance: few

CDR3aa: CSVEVLTGRPGIYGYTF
CDR3nt: TGCAGCGTTGAAGTCTTGACAGGCCGCCCCGGTATATATGGCTACACCTTC
j_gene: TRBJ1-2
d_gene: .
v_gene: TRBV29-1
abundance: many

CDR3aa: CASSVAQNTEAFF
CDR3nt: TGTGCCAGCAGCGTAGCCCAGAACACTGAAGCTTTCTTT
j_gene: TRBJ1-1
d_gene: .
v_gene: TRBV9
abundance: many

CDR3aa: CASSYSIGGYEQYF
CDR3nt: TGCGCCAGCAGCTATTCGATAGGGGGCTACGAGCAGTACTTC
j_gene: TRBJ2-7
d_gene: .
v_gene: TRBV5-1
abundance: many

CDR3aa: CASSQQGDTDTQYF
CDR3nt: TGTGCCAGCAGCCAACAGGGGGACACAGATACGCAGTATTTT
j_gene: TRBJ2-3
d_gene: TRBD1
v_gene: TRBV3-1
abundance: many

CDR3aa: CAWSPRQVGVQPQHF
CDR3nt: TGTGCCTGGAGTCCTCGACAGGTTGGTGTTCAGCCCCAGCATTTT
j_gene: TRBJ1-5
d_gene: .
v_gene: TRBV30
abundance: many

CDR3aa: CASSNDRDGYNSPLHF
CDR3nt: TGTGCCAGCAGCAACGACAGGGATGGGTATAATTCACCCCTCCACTTT
j_gene: TRBJ1-6
d_gene: TRBD1
v_gene: TRBV27
abundance: many

CDR3aa: CASRDGPNYGYTF
CDR3nt: TGCGCCAGCCGGGACGGACCCAACTATGGCTACACCTTC
j_gene: TRBJ1-2
d_gene: .
v_gene: TRBV10-2
abundance: few

CDR3aa: CATSDRTGNEQFF
CDR3nt: TGTGCCACCAGTGACCGGACAGGGAATGAGCAGTTCTTC
j_gene: TRBJ2-1
d_gene: TRBD1
v_gene: TRBV24-1
abundance: few

CDR3aa: CASPVGGDTEAFF
CDR3nt: TGTGCCAGCCCCGTCGGGGGGGACACTGAAGCTTTCTTT
j_gene: TRBJ1-1
d_gene: .
v_gene: TRBV7-3
abundance: .

CDR3aa: CASSESGSSNNEQFF
CDR3nt: TGTGCCAGCAGTGAAAGCGGTTCTAGCAACAATGAGCAGTTCTTC
j_gene: TRBJ2-1
d_gene: .
v_gene: TRBV6-1
abundance: many

CDR3aa: CASSLIPGLAGPNTGELFF
CDR3nt: TGTGCCAGCAGCTTAATCCCGGGACTAGCGGGTCCGAACACCGGGGAGCTGTTTTTT
j_gene: TRBJ2-2
d_gene: TRBD2
v_gene: TRBV7-2
abundance: .

CDR3aa: CASTKLGWSYEQYF
CDR3nt: TGTGCCAGCACCAAACTAGGGTGGTCCTACGAGCAGTACTTC
j_gene: TRBJ2-7
d_gene: .
v_gene: TRBV28
abundance: few

CDR3aa: CAIIRDWGYNEQFF
CDR3nt: TGCGCCATCATTAGGGACTGGGGCTACAATGAGCAGTTCTTC
j_gene: TRBJ2-1
d_gene: .
v_gene: TRBV10-1
abundance: few

CDR3aa: CAWSAVGPQHF
CDR3nt: TGTGCCTGGAGTGCCGTAGGGCCCCAGCATTTT
j_gene: TRBJ1-5
d_gene: .
v_gene: TRBV30
abundance: many

CDR3aa: CASSTSFSGRNSYEQYF
CDR3nt: TGTGCCAGCAGCACCTCCTTTAGCGGGAGGAACAGTTACGAGCAGTACTTC
j_gene: TRBJ2-7
d_gene: TRBD2
v_gene: TRBV2
abundance: many

CDR3aa: CASTTMGGQGGYEQYF
CDR3nt: TGTGCCAGCACCACCATGGGGGGACAGGGCGGTTACGAGCAGTACTTC
j_gene: TRBJ2-7
d_gene: TRBD1
v_gene: TRBV28
abundance: many

CDR3aa: CASSLGSHNEQFF
CDR3nt: TGTGCCAGCAGTTTGGGTTCCCACAATGAGCAGTTCTTC
j_gene: TRBJ2-1
d_gene: .
v_gene: TRBV12-3/TRBV12-4
abundance: many

CDR3aa: CASGSDTLYNEQFF
CDR3nt: TGTGCTAGTGGTTCGGACACCCTCTACAATGAGCAGTTCTTC
j_gene: TRBJ2-1
d_gene: .
v_gene: TRBV12-5
abundance: many

CDR3aa: CASSPGAGGGLNEKLFF
CDR3nt: TGTGCCAGCAGCCCGGGGGCAGGGGGGGGACTTAATGAAAAACTGTTTTTT
j_gene: TRBJ1-4
d_gene: TRBD1
v_gene: TRBV12-3/TRBV12-4
abundance: few

CDR3aa: CASSERTGHYEQYF
CDR3nt: TGTGCCAGCAGCGAAAGGACAGGGCACTACGAGCAGTACTTC
j_gene: TRBJ2-7
d_gene: TRBD1
v_gene: TRBV7-6
abundance: many

CDR3aa: CASSSTPGLAEYEQYF
CDR3nt: TGTGCCAGCAGTTCAACACCGGGACTAGCGGAATACGAGCAGTACTTC
j_gene: TRBJ2-7
d_gene: TRBD2
v_gene: TRBV27
abundance: many

CDR3aa: CASSLEGADAQYF
CDR3nt: TGTGCCAGCAGCTTGGAGGGTGCAGATGCGCAGTATTTT
j_gene: TRBJ2-3
d_gene: .
v_gene: TRBV5-4
abundance: .

CDR3aa: CSAWTGASYEQYF
CDR3nt: TGCAGTGCTTGGACAGGGGCCTCCTACGAGCAGTACTTC
j_gene: TRBJ2-7
d_gene: TRBD1
v_gene: TRBV20-1
abundance: many

CDR3aa: CASSRQPGTLYEQYF
CDR3nt: TGTGCCAGCTCACGTCAACCCGGGACGCTTTACGAGCAGTACTTC
j_gene: TRBJ2-7
d_gene: .
v_gene: TRBV18
abundance: many

CDR3aa: CATSERTSGNTGELFF
CDR3nt: TGTGCCACCAGTGAAAGGACTAGCGGGAACACCGGGGAGCTGTTTTTT
j_gene: TRBJ2-2
d_gene: TRBD2
v_gene: TRBV24-1
abundance: .

CDR3aa: CASSPDDYYEQYF
CDR3nt: TGTGCCAGCAGCCCAGACGATTATTACGAGCAGTACTTC
j_gene: TRBJ2-7
d_gene: .
v_gene: TRBV7-2
abundance: many

CDR3aa: CASTEGGTQYF
CDR3nt: TGTGCCAGCACAGAAGGGGGGACCCAGTACTTC
j_gene: TRBJ2-5
d_gene: .
v_gene: TRBV27
abundance: .

CDR3aa: CASSQRTGLANEKLFF
CDR3nt: TGTGCCAGCAGCCAGCGGACAGGACTGGCTAATGAAAAACTGTTTTTT
j_gene: TRBJ1-4
d_gene: TRBD1
v_gene: TRBV13
abundance: few

CDR3aa: CSANLAGANEQFF
CDR3nt: TGCAGTGCTAACCTAGCGGGAGCCAATGAGCAGTTCTTC
j_gene: TRBJ2-1
d_gene: TRBD2
v_gene: TRBV20-1
abundance: .

CDR3aa: CASSLAGASGRVYEQYF
CDR3nt: TGCGCCAGCAGCTTGGCAGGTGCTAGCGGGAGAGTCTACGAGCAGTACTTC
j_gene: TRBJ2-7
d_gene: TRBD2
v_gene: TRBV5-1
abundance: few

CDR3aa: CASSQDRRTDRGYGYTF
CDR3nt: TGCGCCAGCAGCCAAGATAGACGTACGGACAGGGGATATGGCTACACCTTC
j_gene: TRBJ1-2
d_gene: TRBD1
v_gene: TRBV4-1
abundance: few

CDR3aa: CASSLGGSGPTIRAYEQYF
CDR3nt: TGTGCCAGCAGCTTAGGAGGTAGCGGCCCCACCATAAGGGCCTACGAGCAGTACTTC
j_gene: TRBJ2-7
d_gene: .
v_gene: TRBV7-9
abundance: few

CDR3aa: CSARVPAGVEQFF
CDR3nt: TGCAGTGCTAGAGTTCCAGCGGGAGTTGAGCAGTTCTTC
j_gene: TRBJ2-1
d_gene: TRBD2
v_gene: TRBV20-1
abundance: many

CDR3aa: CATSRDLAGGYNEQFF
CDR3nt: TGTGCCACCAGCAGAGATCTAGCGGGAGGCTACAATGAGCAGTTCTTC
j_gene: TRBJ2-1
d_gene: TRBD2
v_gene: TRBV15
abundance: .

CDR3aa: CASSERPAGGLTGELFF
CDR3nt: TGCGCCAGCAGTGAGCGGCCTGCGGGAGGCCTTACCGGGGAGCTGTTTTTT
j_gene: TRBJ2-2
d_gene: TRBD2
v_gene: TRBV10-2
abundance: .

CDR3aa: CASKGQDIGELFF
CDR3nt: TGTGCCAGCAAGGGACAGGATATCGGGGAGCTGTTTTTT
j_gene: TRBJ2-2
d_gene: TRBD1
v_gene: TRBV2
abundance: many

CDR3aa: CASSYEKAGSTDTQYF
CDR3nt: TGTGCCAGCAGTTACGAAAAAGCGGGTAGCACAGATACGCAGTATTTT
j_gene: TRBJ2-3
d_gene: .
v_gene: TRBV6-5
abundance: many

CDR3aa: CASSLQGEHVYEQYF
CDR3nt: TGTGCCAGCAGTTTACAGGGGGAACATGTCTACGAGCAGTACTTC
j_gene: TRBJ2-7
d_gene: TRBD1
v_gene: TRBV28
abundance: .

CDR3aa: CASSYSGQTNYGYTF
CDR3nt: TGTGCCAGCAGTTACTCGGGACAGACTAACTATGGCTACACCTTC
j_gene: TRBJ1-2
d_gene: TRBD1
v_gene: TRBV6-5
abundance: .

CDR3aa: CASSYSSGGLLRAQIYEQYF
CDR3nt: TGTGCCAGCAGTTACTCCTCAGGGGGCTTATTGAGGGCCCAAATCTACGAGCAGTACTTC
j_gene: TRBJ2-7
d_gene: TRBD1
v_gene: TRBV6-5
abundance: .

CDR3aa: CASSLGFYGYTF
CDR3nt: TGTGCCAGCAGTTTAGGGTTCTATGGCTACACCTTC
j_gene: TRBJ1-2
d_gene: .
v_gene: TRBV12-3/TRBV12-4
abundance: .

CDR3aa: CSAPSGTGVTDTQYF
CDR3nt: TGCAGTGCCCCCTCCGGGACAGGGGTCACAGATACGCAGTATTTT
j_gene: TRBJ2-3
d_gene: TRBD1
v_gene: TRBV20-1
abundance: many